A selection of T cell receptor beta chains follows, all from one sample in a study of shared clonotypes between healthy human individuals. Assay used: immunoSEQ multiplex PCR; TCRdb lists only in-frame clones, some missing. The sample contains about 2.1 million clones, about 93% of which appear only once. Sequencing input: naive CD8+ T cells from PBMCs. The receptors stem from a man aged 18 to 30 in good health. Some clones in this sample may be carry-over from other donors' samples. Each CDR3 is given without its conserved first and last residue. Fields, in order: J gene, clone size, V gene, CDR3 protein. Not all rows give a size; the values are once, few, many and, for expanded clones, a class.

j_gene: TRBJ2-4; abundance: -; v_gene: TRBV25-1; CDR3aa: ASSDTGGFRDIQY
j_gene: TRBJ2-3; abundance: -; v_gene: TRBV19; CDR3aa: ASSGAGGPDTQY
j_gene: TRBJ2-7; abundance: -; v_gene: TRBV29-1; CDR3aa: SVEDRKLREQY
j_gene: TRBJ2-1; abundance: -; v_gene: TRBV27; CDR3aa: ASSPGGLAGGFNNEQF
j_gene: TRBJ2-2; abundance: -; v_gene: TRBV19; CDR3aa: ASSIDLSETGTGELF
j_gene: TRBJ2-3; abundance: -; v_gene: TRBV11-2; CDR3aa: ASSARVGSVAGGTDTQY
j_gene: TRBJ2-7; abundance: -; v_gene: TRBV4-3; CDR3aa: ASSQGRGRYEQY
j_gene: TRBJ2-3; abundance: -; v_gene: TRBV7-9; CDR3aa: ASSSGIALDTQY
j_gene: TRBJ1-4; abundance: -; v_gene: TRBV7-9; CDR3aa: ASSPQLRATNEKLF
j_gene: TRBJ2-7; abundance: -; v_gene: TRBV27; CDR3aa: ASQGSPYEQY
j_gene: TRBJ2-5; abundance: -; v_gene: TRBV10-3; CDR3aa: AISEGALQETQY
j_gene: TRBJ2-7; abundance: -; v_gene: TRBV28; CDR3aa: ASSLLTAGQQPYEQY
j_gene: TRBJ1-3; abundance: once; v_gene: TRBV9; CDR3aa: ASSFSAVASGNTIY
j_gene: TRBJ2-1; abundance: -; v_gene: TRBV4-3; CDR3aa: ASSQDVLAGGPAYNEQF
j_gene: TRBJ2-1; abundance: once; v_gene: TRBV29-1; CDR3aa: SVVGDYNEQF
j_gene: TRBJ1-1; abundance: -; v_gene: TRBV23-1; CDR3aa: ASSPKRACMEPNTEAF
j_gene: TRBJ1-1; abundance: once; v_gene: TRBV4-2; CDR3aa: ASKRTADTEAF
j_gene: TRBJ2-3; abundance: -; v_gene: TRBV7-2; CDR3aa: ASSTAGGADTQY
j_gene: TRBJ2-3; abundance: -; v_gene: TRBV7-9; CDR3aa: ASSFGLADTNTDTQY
j_gene: TRBJ1-1; abundance: -; v_gene: TRBV6-6; CDR3aa: ASSYSIESTEAF
j_gene: TRBJ2-5; abundance: -; v_gene: TRBV11-2; CDR3aa: ASSLMRGQETQY
j_gene: TRBJ2-7; abundance: -; v_gene: TRBV10-2; CDR3aa: ASSVGEQY
j_gene: TRBJ1-2; abundance: -; v_gene: TRBV28; CDR3aa: ASSLRKKTNYGYT
j_gene: TRBJ2-3; abundance: -; v_gene: TRBV11-3; CDR3aa: ASSSGLAGDLSTDTQY
j_gene: TRBJ2-7; abundance: -; v_gene: TRBV30; CDR3aa: AWSTSDAYEQY
j_gene: TRBJ2-7; abundance: few; v_gene: TRBV5-6; CDR3aa: ASSFRGAGYEQY
j_gene: TRBJ1-4; abundance: -; v_gene: TRBV7-8; CDR3aa: ASSLALTVGTAREKLF
j_gene: TRBJ2-3; abundance: -; v_gene: TRBV27; CDR3aa: ASRHWTSGRAEGDTQY
j_gene: TRBJ1-4; abundance: -; v_gene: TRBV9; CDR3aa: ASSVGGYNEKLF
j_gene: TRBJ1-1; abundance: once; v_gene: TRBV6-5; CDR3aa: ASRDRGHTEAF
j_gene: TRBJ1-5; abundance: -; v_gene: TRBV5-1; CDR3aa: ASSSGVDSNQPQH
j_gene: TRBJ2-7; abundance: -; v_gene: TRBV7-9; CDR3aa: ASSTGLAASYEQY
j_gene: TRBJ2-2; abundance: -; v_gene: TRBV10-3; CDR3aa: AISGTSGRENTGELF
j_gene: TRBJ2-2; abundance: -; v_gene: TRBV5-6; CDR3aa: ASSFGQGLYTGELF
j_gene: TRBJ2-6; abundance: -; v_gene: TRBV10-3; CDR3aa: AISEGKTGSGSVGRSGANVLT
j_gene: TRBJ2-1; abundance: -; v_gene: TRBV9; CDR3aa: ASSPPEYGAYNEQF
j_gene: TRBJ1-2; abundance: -; v_gene: TRBV19; CDR3aa: ASTSGQGDIYGYT
j_gene: TRBJ1-5; abundance: -; v_gene: TRBV6-6; CDR3aa: ASSLTSSNQPQH
j_gene: TRBJ1-1; abundance: -; v_gene: TRBV5-8; CDR3aa: ASSLQPGWHTEAF
j_gene: TRBJ2-7; abundance: once; v_gene: TRBV7-9; CDR3aa: ASGGQGPSYEQY
j_gene: TRBJ2-7; abundance: -; v_gene: TRBV11-2; CDR3aa: ASRDRGTHEQY
j_gene: TRBJ2-2; abundance: -; v_gene: TRBV27; CDR3aa: ASRLGYGGELF
j_gene: TRBJ2-7; abundance: -; v_gene: TRBV5-6; CDR3aa: ASSFTGSYEQY
j_gene: TRBJ2-1; abundance: -; v_gene: TRBV10-2; CDR3aa: ASQYKGLAGVVNEQF
j_gene: TRBJ2-3; abundance: -; v_gene: TRBV7-8; CDR3aa: ASSLGAGQTDTQY
j_gene: TRBJ1-1; abundance: few; v_gene: TRBV20-1; CDR3aa: SARVQGEAF
j_gene: TRBJ1-2; abundance: -; v_gene: TRBV27; CDR3aa: ASSLGGNYGYT
j_gene: TRBJ2-3; abundance: -; v_gene: TRBV5-6; CDR3aa: ASSPRLAGGPTQY
j_gene: TRBJ1-3; abundance: -; v_gene: TRBV29-1; CDR3aa: SVVTGAGNTIY
j_gene: TRBJ2-7; abundance: once; v_gene: TRBV7-6; CDR3aa: ASSPIGLGSSYEQY
j_gene: TRBJ2-6; abundance: -; v_gene: TRBV27; CDR3aa: ASSLAIASGANVLT
j_gene: TRBJ2-3; abundance: -; v_gene: TRBV27; CDR3aa: ASSKLRATSTDTQY
j_gene: TRBJ1-5; abundance: -; v_gene: TRBV6-5; CDR3aa: ASSSGGLPNQPQH
j_gene: TRBJ2-5; abundance: -; v_gene: TRBV7-9; CDR3aa: ASSLAVEETQY
j_gene: TRBJ2-5; abundance: -; v_gene: TRBV29-1; CDR3aa: SVEEPGGQETQY
j_gene: TRBJ2-7; abundance: -; v_gene: TRBV5-1; CDR3aa: ASSLRTESYEQY
j_gene: TRBJ1-1; abundance: once; v_gene: TRBV30; CDR3aa: AWSVTGATEAF
j_gene: TRBJ2-3; abundance: -; v_gene: TRBV5-1; CDR3aa: ASKRLAGYTSTDTQY
j_gene: TRBJ1-2; abundance: -; v_gene: TRBV5-1; CDR3aa: ASSPRGGRDGYT
j_gene: TRBJ2-1; abundance: -; v_gene: TRBV27; CDR3aa: ASSQVSSYNEQF